The T cell receptor beta chain described here comes from a study of T cells in Graves' hyperthyroidism and ophthalmopathy. TCR beta CDR3 regions were amplified from RNA. TCR CDR3 underwent first-round RT-PCR with the HTBI primer set. In TCRdb, the multiplex PCR reads were re-called with MiXCR into one record per CDR3 protein. The sample records around 350,000 distinct CDR3 sequences, approximately 13% being singletons. This clonotype appeared many times. Trimming pared 1 base from V and 2 bases from J, leaving 5 bases between. The V gene's germline CDR1 is SGHAT and CDR2 FQNNGV. The CDR3 consists of 13 residues.

This chain uses TRBV11-2 with TRBJ2-5; D call uncertain. The receptor's source is a woman between 18 and 29 years old with Graves' hyperthyroidism. The specimen was blood. The DNA of the CDR3 is TGTGCCAGCAGCTTAGGCAGACAAGAGACCCAGTACTTC. Translating gives CASSLGRQETQYF. The full variable domain, its missing parts supplied by reference TRBV11-2 and TRBJ2-5, is EAGVAQSPRYKIIEKRQSVAFWCNPISGHATLYWYQQILGQGPKLLIQFQNNGVVDDSQLPKDRFSAERLKGVDSTLKIQPAKLEDSAVYLCASSLGRQETQYFGPGTRLLVL.